The 5 T cell receptor beta chains reported below all come from one sample, sequenced in a study of graft-versus-host responses after intestinal transplantation. The data were produced by immunoSEQ multiplex PCR, yet TCRdb's version contains in-frame clones alone and is incomplete. The data hold some 140,000 clones, with just over 90% observed a single time. These receptors' targets are unknown. The material sequenced was unstimulated CD4+ T cells sorted from spleen or lymph node cells, taken before intestinal transplant. Source of these receptors: a human donor who received an intestinal transplant.

The rearrangement uses TRBV19 and TRBJ2-5; 7 nucleotides agree with TRBD1. With V trimmed by 4 bases and J by 7 bases, 12 bases remained unmatched. The germline V gene has CDR1 LNHDA and CDR2 SQIVND (reference sequence). The CDR3 extends over 15 amino acids. The CDR3 bases are TGTGCCAGTAGTACCCGACATGACAGGGTGATGACCCAGTACTTC. Its protein product is CASSTRHDRVMTQYF.

J is TRBJ2-1 and V is TRBV2; D remains ambiguous. V was clipped by 6 bases and J by 5 bases, with 11 bases between them. The CDR3 totals 13 residues. From germline, CDR1 is SNHLY and CDR2 FYNNEI. The CDR3 coding sequence is TGTGCCAGCAGGTTGGACGGACACAATGAGCAGTTCTTC. Its translation: CASRLDGHNEQFF. The variable domain in full, with the rest retrieved from reference TRBV2 and TRBJ2-1, is EPEVTQTPSHQVTQMGQEVILRCVPISNHLYFYWYRQILGQKVEFLVSFYNNEISEKSEIFDDQFSVERPDGSNFTLKIRSTKLEDSAMYFCASRLDGHNEQFFGPGTRLTVL.

The chain is built from TRBV19 and TRBJ1-6, with unresolved D. The CDR3 is 15 residues long. Germline CDR1 is LNHDA and CDR2 is SQIVND (reference sequence). V dropped 3 bases and J dropped 7 bases, with 13 bases sitting between them. CDR3 nucleotide sequence: TGTGCCAGTAGTATTCTGAATCGGGGAAATTCACCCCTCCACTTT. Encoded protein: CASSILNRGNSPLHF.

The genes are TRBV7-2 and TRBJ2-7, with 7 bases that match TRBD1. Trimming took 6 bases from V and 3 from J; bases not matched to a gene: 11. Germline V gene data show CDR1 as SGHTA and CDR2 as FQGNSA. This CDR3 has 15 amino acids. This CDR3 reads CASRDRDSSFYEQYF. CDR3 sequence (DNA): TGTGCCAGCAGGGACCGGGACAGTAGCTTCTACGAGCAGTACTTC. Using reference TRBV7-2 and TRBJ2-7 for the parts outside the CDR3, the full variable domain is GAGVSQSPSNKVTEKGKDVELRCDPISGHTALYWYRQSLGQGLEFLIYFQGNSAPDKSGLPSDRFSAERTGGSVSTLTIQRTQQEDSAVYLCASRDRDSSFYEQYFGPGTRLTVT.

The V and J genes are TRBV7-9 and TRBJ1-4; no firm D call. CDR3 length equals 14 residues. V was pared by 3 bases and J by 5 bases, with 10 bases between. Germline assignment: CDR1 SEHNR and CDR2 FQNEAQ (reference sequence). The CDR3 region has the DNA TGTGCCAGCAGCTTTAACCCTTACAATGAAAAACTGTTTTTT. Residues: CASSFNPYNEKLFF.